This T cell receptor (beta chain) comes out of a study of T cell responses to AZD1222 COVID-19 vaccine. Broader study findings: AZD1222 recipients seropositive at baseline numbered only 5 or 6.

Germline trimming cut 8 bases from V and 3 bases from J; bases unmatched to any gene: 15. CDR3 size: 16 residues. On this clone: Its antigen is not identified.

Repertoires were generated with immunoSEQ multiplex PCR, while TCRdb's copy carries only in-frame clones and drops some. The sample contains approximately 150,000 clones, approximately 90% of which appear only once. The J gene is TRBJ2-7, the V gene TRBV23-1, with TRBD2 matching 8 bases. TRBV23-1 is an open reading frame, and its role is uncertain. This sample comprised peripheral blood, obtained on day 0 of AZD1222 vaccination. The sequence derives from an adult in good health. The CDR3 sequence: CASAQRGGWEDYEQYF. The CDR3 bases are TGCGCCAGCGCCCAACGGGGGGGTTGGGAGGACTACGAGCAGTACTTC.